The T cell receptor beta chain described here comes from a study of cytomegalovirus exposure and HLA in healthy donors. PCR used 60 Vbeta primers and 13 Jbeta primers. TCRdb's copy holds only in-frame clones and misses some; the assay was immunoSEQ multiplex PCR. The table includes under 150,000 clones, 70% to 85% detected once. CDR3 length equals 13 residues. Germline CDR1 and CDR2: KGHSH and LQKENI. The ends were cut back, 2 bases at V and 1 base at J, with 5 bases in the middle. Details on this clone: Its target is not known.

General observations from the study: Most sequenced TCRs were rare (though some public TCRs occurred in many donors). The later analysis indicated that the majority of CMV-associated TCR beta chains appeared HLA-restricted. Most likely, a cluster of highly shared sequence variants arose as a sequencing artifact. Later genetic work tied a missense DCLRE1C variant to beta-chain V and J trimming.

The sequence derives from a man aged 30 to 45 in good health and CMV-seropositive. Specimen: PBMCs. V is TRBV18 and J is TRBJ1-1; D call uncertain. CDR3 amino acids: CASSPAENTEAFF. The CDR3 DNA follows: TGTGCCAGCTCACCAGCAGAGAACACTGAAGCTTTCTTT.